The T cell receptor (beta chain) described here comes from a study of blood T cell repertoires in COVID-19. Study at large: Acute and convalescent COVID-19 specimens originated in the United States, Italy and Spain. Sources were T cells, B-cell-depleted T cells, or PBMCs; the material itself was cDNA or gDNA.

Deletions cut 0 bases from V and 8 bases from J, with 9 bases between. The CDR3 is 13 residues long. Germline V gene lookup returns CDR1 LNHNV and CDR2 YYDKDF (reference sequence). Original analysis: Counts of nucleated cells, estimated from reference gene primer amplification, were obtained. Method: immunoSEQ multiplex PCR; TCRdb's copy keeps in-frame clones and lacks some. Clone size and V and J calls were adopted from that table, with D and trimming inferred from the DNA. The table shows over 50,000 clones, with 86% occurring only once. The V and J genes are TRBV15 and TRBJ2-3; TRBD2 might be the D (5 bases). This TCR derives from a man in his 70s with active COVID-19. Sequencing was performed on peripheral blood. This CDR3 is CATSRDPDSTQYF. The CDR3 nucleotides are TGTGCCACCAGCAGAGATCCGGACTCTACGCAGTATTTT. Filled out from reference TRBV15 and TRBJ2-3, the complete variable domain reads DAMVIQNPRYQVTQFGKPVTLSCSQTLNHNVMYWYQQKSSQAPKLLFHYYDKDFNNEADTPDNFQSRRPNTSFCFLDIRSPGLGDTAMYLCATSRDPDSTQYFGPGTRLTVL.